This T cell receptor (beta chain) was observed in a study of CD8 T cells in Susac syndrome (dated by TCRdb to between 2017 and 2020). Study-level background: Whether CD8+ T cell activation and differentiation in Susac syndrome was antigen driven was tested using repertoire sequencing. Clonality of the CD8+ T cell repertoire was compared between over 10 healthy donors, approximately 14 Susac syndrome patients and fewer than 16 multiple sclerosis patients.

Germline trimming amounts to 7 bases on V and 8 bases on J, with 13 as the count of junction bases outside the gene matches. CDR1 and CDR2 (MNHEY, SVGEGT) derive from the germline V gene. There are 15 amino acids in the CDR3, from cysteine to phenylalanine inclusive. The CDR3 DNA has 45 bases and is translated from base 1. Overall results and qualifications from the work: The TCR sequencing and HLA analysis was acknowledged to have included a relatively small number of individuals.

Peripheral blood CD8+ and CD4+ T cells from healthy donors, Susac syndrome patients and multiple sclerosis patients were profiled using high-throughput TCR beta sequencing. The multiple sclerosis controls were treatment-naive patients whose relapsing-remitting disease, either stable or active, fulfilled the revised McDonald criteria. Bulk CD8+ and CD4+ T cells were purified by magnetic negative isolation, while CD8+ TEMRA cells were enriched using FACS. Blood was drawn into EDTA tubes, processed within 24 hours, and PBMCs were isolated by density gradient centrifugation. PBMCs intended for TCR sequencing were frozen in liquid nitrogen and were later thawed in a 37 degrees C water bath. The sorted or isolated CD4+, CD8+ and CD8+ TEMRA cells reached a purity of at least 90%. For this clonotype: Its antigen specificity is not known. No per-base quality is available; no much larger clone lies one base away.

RNA was extracted using the RNeasy kit, and roughly 0.5 to 1 ug of the RNA was reverse transcribed with random hexamers. The immunoSEQ multiplex PCR assay, covering 54 Vbeta and 13 Jbeta segments, was used to amplify TCR beta CDR3 regions. PCR amplification bias was corrected by using a synthetic template baseline for primer optimization and computational correction. In the source study's methods: Reads were annotated to V, D and J genes per IMGT and analyzed with immunoSEQ Analyzer, keeping only productive sequences. To calculate clonality, Shannon entropy was normalized by log2 of the number of productive unique sequences and then subtracted from one. For each patient and control, public and private clones were evaluated among the 100 most prevalent clones. Susac-specific clones were defined as absent from healthy and MS cohorts, 1052 published viral clones and other ImmuneACCESS disease sequences. In-frame beta chains were kept once TCRdb had trimmed the public reads at Q25 with fastp and called clones with MiXCR. Duplicate CDR3 protein sequences are folded into a single record with the most common DNA and genes. TCRdb's processing, not the authors' own work, is the source of the V and J calls. This sample holds some 200,000 distinct CDR3 sequences; around 90% were observed only once. Approximately 0.13% of the sample belongs to the ten largest clones.

This sequence was found in a human donor with multiple sclerosis. The chain is made from TRBV6-2 or TRBV6-3 and TRBJ2-1; TRBD2 fits 8 bases in the junction. Source material: CD8+ T cells from PBMCs. The CDR3 loop reads CASMEAGGLVDEQFF. The base sequence is TGTGCCAGCATGGAGGCGGGAGGCCTAGTCGATGAGCAGTTCTTC.